The rows below give T cell receptor beta chains drawn from one sample of a study of blood T cell repertoires in COVID-19. Libraries were prepared by immunoSEQ multiplex PCR; TCRdb keeps only in-frame clonotypes and omits some of them. The data contain 160,000 or so clones, about four fifths of them singletons. Sample: PBMCs or T cells enriched from blood (not recorded which). The receptor source for this set is a woman aged 60-75 years who had recovered from COVID-19. CDR3s include the opening cysteine and the closing phenylalanine or tryptophan. Fields, in order: clone size, J gene, CDR3 length, V gene, D gene, CDR3 protein, CDR3 DNA. A D gene is named only where the DNA matches it firmly. The size field is filled for only some rows; it gives once, few, many or a size class.

clone_size: .; j_call: TRBJ2-1; cdr3_length: 16; v_call: TRBV11-3; d_call: .; cdr3_aa: CASSPTRSFTGGEQFF; cdr3_nt: TGTGCCAGCAGCCCGACACGTTCCTTCACTGGGGGGGAGCAGTTCTTC
clone_size: .; j_call: TRBJ2-2; cdr3_length: 14; v_call: TRBV10-3; d_call: .; cdr3_aa: CAISTGGNTGELFF; cdr3_nt: TGTGCCATCAGTACCGGGGGGAACACCGGGGAGCTGTTTTTT
clone_size: .; j_call: TRBJ2-3; cdr3_length: 11; v_call: TRBV12-3/TRBV12-4; d_call: .; cdr3_aa: CASFGGDTQYF; cdr3_nt: TGTGCCAGTTTCGGGGGAGATACGCAGTATTTT
clone_size: .; j_call: TRBJ2-2; cdr3_length: 14; v_call: TRBV6-6; d_call: .; cdr3_aa: CASSYSETTGELFF; cdr3_nt: TGTGCCAGCAGTTACTCGGAAACTACGGGGGAGCTGTTTTTT
clone_size: .; j_call: TRBJ1-1; cdr3_length: 15; v_call: TRBV5-1; d_call: .; cdr3_aa: CASSLVRSGGIEAFF; cdr3_nt: TGCGCCAGCAGCTTGGTGCGGAGCGGGGGAATTGAAGCTTTCTTT
clone_size: .; j_call: TRBJ2-2; cdr3_length: 16; v_call: TRBV7-9; d_call: .; cdr3_aa: CASSVRDLANTGELFF; cdr3_nt: TGTGCCAGCAGCGTAAGGGACTTGGCGAACACCGGGGAGCTGTTTTTT
clone_size: .; j_call: TRBJ1-3; cdr3_length: 15; v_call: TRBV6-5; d_call: TRBD1; cdr3_aa: CASHAGQGTGNTIYF; cdr3_nt: TGTGCCAGCCATGCGGGACAGGGGACTGGAAACACCATATATTTT
clone_size: .; j_call: TRBJ1-2; cdr3_length: 13; v_call: TRBV9; d_call: TRBD1; cdr3_aa: CASSKDRASGYTF; cdr3_nt: TGTGCCAGCAGCAAGGACAGGGCCAGCGGCTACACCTTC
clone_size: .; j_call: TRBJ2-3; cdr3_length: 13; v_call: TRBV24-1; d_call: .; cdr3_aa: CATSDFASDTQYF; cdr3_nt: TGTGCCACCAGTGATTTCGCTAGTGATACGCAGTATTTT
clone_size: .; j_call: TRBJ2-7; cdr3_length: 13; v_call: TRBV3-1/TRBV3-2; d_call: TRBD1; cdr3_aa: CASSPGTGYEQYF; cdr3_nt: TGTGCCAGCAGCCCTGGGACAGGCTACGAGCAGTACTTC
clone_size: .; j_call: TRBJ2-1; cdr3_length: 14; v_call: TRBV19; d_call: .; cdr3_aa: CASSINRDYNEQFF; cdr3_nt: TGTGCCAGTAGTATCAACAGAGACTACAATGAGCAGTTCTTC
clone_size: .; j_call: TRBJ2-3; cdr3_length: 15; v_call: TRBV5-1; d_call: TRBD2; cdr3_aa: CASSPELAGPDTQYF; cdr3_nt: TGCGCCAGCAGCCCGGAACTAGCGGGGCCAGATACGCAGTATTTT
clone_size: .; j_call: TRBJ1-5; cdr3_length: 15; v_call: TRBV2; d_call: TRBD1; cdr3_aa: CASSSYRGHFQPQHF; cdr3_nt: TGTGCCAGCAGTTCCTACAGGGGACATTTTCAGCCCCAGCATTTT
clone_size: .; j_call: TRBJ2-3; cdr3_length: 15; v_call: TRBV14; d_call: TRBD2; cdr3_aa: CASSQSSGGTDTQYF; cdr3_nt: TGTGCCAGCAGCCAAAGCAGCGGGGGGACAGATACGCAGTATTTT
clone_size: .; j_call: TRBJ1-2; cdr3_length: 11; v_call: TRBV30; d_call: .; cdr3_aa: CAWNPPRGYTF; cdr3_nt: TGTGCCTGGAACCCCCCTAGGGGCTACACCTTC
clone_size: .; j_call: TRBJ2-5; cdr3_length: 13; v_call: TRBV10-2; d_call: .; cdr3_aa: CASEGPEGETQYF; cdr3_nt: TGCGCCAGCGAAGGACCTGAGGGAGAGACCCAGTACTTC
clone_size: few; j_call: TRBJ1-1; cdr3_length: 16; v_call: TRBV5-1; d_call: .; cdr3_aa: CASSLVAVQENTEAFF; cdr3_nt: TGCGCCAGCAGCTTGGTGGCAGTCCAAGAGAACACTGAAGCTTTCTTT
clone_size: few; j_call: TRBJ2-1; cdr3_length: 15; v_call: TRBV12-5; d_call: .; cdr3_aa: CASGLPNYKRNEQFF; cdr3_nt: TGTGCTAGTGGTTTGCCAAACTACAAACGCAATGAGCAGTTCTTC
clone_size: .; j_call: TRBJ1-1; cdr3_length: 12; v_call: TRBV12-3/TRBV12-4; d_call: .; cdr3_aa: CASSPGNTEAFF; cdr3_nt: TGTGCCAGCAGTCCAGGGAACACTGAAGCTTTCTTT
clone_size: .; j_call: TRBJ2-1; cdr3_length: 15; v_call: TRBV3-1/TRBV3-2; d_call: TRBD2; cdr3_aa: CASSQSSGGVWEQFF; cdr3_nt: TGTGCCAGCAGCCAATCTAGCGGGGGGGTCTGGGAGCAGTTCTTC
clone_size: .; j_call: TRBJ1-5; cdr3_length: 15; v_call: TRBV18; d_call: .; cdr3_aa: CASSPLSGGNQPQHF; cdr3_nt: TGTGCCAGCTCACCATTGTCAGGGGGCAATCAGCCCCAGCATTTT
clone_size: .; j_call: TRBJ2-5; cdr3_length: 14; v_call: TRBV5-1; d_call: TRBD1; cdr3_aa: CASSFGTGSETQYF; cdr3_nt: TGCGCCAGCAGCTTCGGGACAGGGTCTGAGACCCAGTACTTC
clone_size: few; j_call: TRBJ2-2; cdr3_length: 14; v_call: TRBV6-5; d_call: .; cdr3_aa: CASNRIAGTGELFF; cdr3_nt: TGTGCCAGCAACAGGATTGCGGGGACCGGGGAGCTGTTTTTT
clone_size: .; j_call: TRBJ2-1; cdr3_length: 15; v_call: TRBV2; d_call: TRBD1; cdr3_aa: CASKKGTGFYNEQFF; cdr3_nt: TGTGCCAGCAAGAAAGGGACAGGATTCTACAATGAGCAGTTCTTC
clone_size: once; j_call: TRBJ2-2; cdr3_length: 16; v_call: TRBV6-5; d_call: TRBD1; cdr3_aa: CASSYAGQGNTGELFF; cdr3_nt: TGTGCCAGCAGTTATGCCGGACAGGGGAACACCGGGGAGCTGTTTTTT
clone_size: .; j_call: TRBJ2-7; cdr3_length: 16; v_call: TRBV7-8; d_call: TRBD2; cdr3_aa: CASSLAGTKPFYEQYF; cdr3_nt: TGTGCCAGCAGCTTAGCCGGGACTAAACCTTTTTACGAGCAGTACTTC
clone_size: .; j_call: TRBJ1-1; cdr3_length: 14; v_call: TRBV5-1; d_call: TRBD1; cdr3_aa: CASSPWTGDTEAFF; cdr3_nt: TGCGCCAGCAGCCCCTGGACAGGGGACACTGAAGCTTTCTTT
clone_size: .; j_call: TRBJ1-1; cdr3_length: 13; v_call: TRBV19; d_call: .; cdr3_aa: CASSPVQNTEAFF; cdr3_nt: TGTGCCAGTAGCCCTGTACAGAACACTGAAGCTTTCTTT
clone_size: few; j_call: TRBJ1-5; cdr3_length: 14; v_call: TRBV28; d_call: .; cdr3_aa: CASMGQGGNQPQHF; cdr3_nt: TGTGCCAGCATGGGCCAGGGTGGAAATCAGCCCCAGCATTTT
clone_size: .; j_call: TRBJ1-1; cdr3_length: 12; v_call: TRBV9; d_call: .; cdr3_aa: CASNDLNTEAFF; cdr3_nt: TGTGCCAGCAACGACTTGAACACTGAAGCTTTCTTT
clone_size: .; j_call: TRBJ2-1; cdr3_length: 15; v_call: TRBV20-1; d_call: TRBD2; cdr3_aa: CSASRAAGGRNEQFF; cdr3_nt: TGCAGTGCTAGTCGCGCGGCGGGGGGGCGTAATGAGCAGTTCTTC
clone_size: .; j_call: TRBJ1-2; cdr3_length: 11; v_call: TRBV7-6; d_call: .; cdr3_aa: CASSSLYGYTF; cdr3_nt: TGTGCCAGCAGCTCCCTATATGGCTACACCTTC
clone_size: .; j_call: TRBJ2-5; cdr3_length: 13; v_call: TRBV12-3/TRBV12-4; d_call: TRBD1; cdr3_aa: CASRRQGRETQYF; cdr3_nt: TGTGCCAGCAGACGACAGGGTAGAGAGACCCAGTACTTC
clone_size: .; j_call: TRBJ2-1; cdr3_length: 13; v_call: TRBV21-1; d_call: .; cdr3_aa: CAIWVRGRNEQFF; cdr3_nt: TGTGCCATCTGGGTACGCGGGCGGAATGAGCAGTTCTTC
clone_size: .; j_call: TRBJ1-2; cdr3_length: 15; v_call: TRBV9; d_call: TRBD1; cdr3_aa: CASSVAEGARYGYTF; cdr3_nt: TGTGCCAGCAGCGTAGCGGAGGGGGCGCGGTATGGCTACACCTTC
clone_size: .; j_call: TRBJ1-5; cdr3_length: 17; v_call: TRBV19; d_call: .; cdr3_aa: CASSIGGGGIRNQPQHF; cdr3_nt: TGTGCCAGTAGTATTGGGGGCGGGGGGATCCGCAATCAGCCCCAGCATTTT
clone_size: .; j_call: TRBJ2-7; cdr3_length: 17; v_call: TRBV23-1; d_call: .; cdr3_aa: CASSQSGVMGQGYEQYF; cdr3_nt: TGCGCCAGCAGTCAATCGGGTGTCATGGGACAAGGATACGAGCAGTACTTC
clone_size: .; j_call: TRBJ2-5; cdr3_length: 13; v_call: TRBV5-4; d_call: TRBD1; cdr3_aa: CASSDRVGETQYF; cdr3_nt: TGTGCCAGCAGCGACAGGGTGGGCGAGACCCAGTACTTC
clone_size: many; j_call: TRBJ2-5; cdr3_length: 14; v_call: TRBV10-3; d_call: TRBD2; cdr3_aa: CAISIAGGEETQYF; cdr3_nt: TGTGCCATCAGCATAGCGGGGGGCGAAGAGACCCAGTACTTC
clone_size: .; j_call: TRBJ2-7; cdr3_length: 13; v_call: TRBV29-1; d_call: TRBD1; cdr3_aa: CSVGGQGVGEQYF; cdr3_nt: TGCAGCGTGGGGGGACAGGGGGTTGGCGAGCAGTACTTC
clone_size: .; j_call: TRBJ1-1; cdr3_length: 16; v_call: TRBV7-8; d_call: TRBD1; cdr3_aa: CASSEFGAGGETEAFF; cdr3_nt: TGTGCCAGCAGCGAATTTGGCGCAGGGGGCGAAACTGAAGCTTTCTTT
clone_size: .; j_call: TRBJ2-5; cdr3_length: 15; v_call: TRBV7-2; d_call: .; cdr3_aa: CASSLNNGGLLTQYF; cdr3_nt: TGTGCCAGCAGCTTAAACAACGGGGGTCTTTTGACCCAGTACTTC
clone_size: .; j_call: TRBJ1-3; cdr3_length: 15; v_call: TRBV5-1; d_call: .; cdr3_aa: CASSLGAGAGNTIYF; cdr3_nt: TGCGCCAGCAGCTTGGGGGCAGGGGCTGGAAACACCATATATTTT
clone_size: .; j_call: TRBJ2-7; cdr3_length: 13; v_call: TRBV4-1; d_call: .; cdr3_aa: CASSPGIAYEQYF; cdr3_nt: TGCGCCAGCAGCCCAGGGATTGCCTACGAGCAGTACTTC
clone_size: .; j_call: TRBJ2-7; cdr3_length: 11; v_call: TRBV27; d_call: .; cdr3_aa: CASGRGYEQYF; cdr3_nt: TGTGCCAGTGGCAGGGGCTACGAGCAGTACTTC
clone_size: .; j_call: TRBJ1-2; cdr3_length: 13; v_call: TRBV7-2; d_call: .; cdr3_aa: CASSLRGNYGYTF; cdr3_nt: TGTGCCAGCAGCCTGAGGGGGAACTATGGCTACACCTTC
clone_size: .; j_call: TRBJ2-6; cdr3_length: 16; v_call: TRBV29-1; d_call: TRBD2; cdr3_aa: CSVEVAGSSGANVLTF; cdr3_nt: TGCAGCGTTGAAGTAGCGGGGAGTTCTGGGGCCAACGTCCTGACTTTC
clone_size: once; j_call: TRBJ1-6; cdr3_length: 13; v_call: TRBV30; d_call: TRBD1; cdr3_aa: CAWCGQGGSPLHF; cdr3_nt: TGTGCCTGGTGTGGACAGGGGGGATCACCCCTCCACTTT
clone_size: once; j_call: TRBJ1-1; cdr3_length: 18; v_call: TRBV2; d_call: TRBD1; cdr3_aa: CASSEGTGTGVLNTEAFF; cdr3_nt: TGTGCCAGCAGTGAAGGAACCGGGACAGGGGTTCTGAACACTGAAGCTTTCTTT